One sample yielded the 21 T cell receptor beta chains listed below, sequenced in a study of blood T cell repertoires in COVID-19. Generated by immunoSEQ multiplex PCR, the TCRdb table keeps only in-frame clones and is missing some. The sample includes under 500,000 clones, around nine tenths of them seen just once. Sequencing was carried out using peripheral blood. These receptors were obtained from a woman younger than 45 with acute or convalescent COVID-19.

This clone is a singleton in its sample. The chain employs TRBV10-1 and TRBJ2-7; 7 nucleotides match TRBD1. V shed 2 bases, J shed 3 bases, and the junction held 19 bases outside the gene matches. The CDR3 is 19 amino acids. The germline V gene has CDR1 WNHNN and CDR2 SYGVQD (reference sequence). The CDR3 nucleotides are TGCGCCAGCAGTGAGGGCGAAACAGGGGAACCCCCAAGGCACTACGAGCAGTACTTC. Its translation: CASSEGETGEPPRHYEQYF.

This rearrangement joins TRBV2 to TRBJ2-3, with 7 bases identical to TRBD2. Germline V CDR1 and CDR2: SNHLY, FYNNEI. V shed 8 bases and J 0 bases; nucleotides not matched to a gene: 8. The CDR3 is 15 amino acids. This CDR3 is CASLVRGSSTDTQYF. The CDR3, as DNA: TGTGCCAGCCTAGTGCGGGGGTCCAGCACAGATACGCAGTATTTT.

CDR3 nucleotides: TGCGCCAGCAGTGTTGGTAAAGACGGTAGGGGATGGACTGAAGCTTTCTTT. It specifies CASSVGKDGRGWTEAFF. V gene TRBV10-1 combines with J gene TRBJ1-1; TRBD1 might be the D (5 bases). The CDR3 totals 17 residues. In germline, CDR1 is WNHNN, CDR2 SYGVQD (reference sequence). V lost 4 bases and J lost 5, with 23 bases in between.

The chain carries TRBV28 and TRBJ1-4, with 8 bases fitting TRBD1. Germline assignment: CDR1 MDHEN and CDR2 SYDVKM. The CDR3 spans 16 residues. V lost 2 bases, J lost 8 bases, and 10 bases stayed unmatched. Here the CDR3 reads CASSLPTGEGVEKLFF. Written as DNA, the CDR3 is TGTGCCAGCAGTTTACCGACAGGGGAAGGGGTAGAAAAACTGTTTTTT. Together with reference TRBV28 and TRBJ1-4, the CDR3 gives the full variable domain: DVKVTQSSRYLVKRTGEKVFLECVQDMDHENMFWYRQDPGLGLRLIYFSYDVKMKEKGDIPEGYSVSREKKERFSLILESASTNQTSMYLCASSLPTGEGVEKLFFGSGTQLSVL.

The chain couples TRBV6-4 to TRBJ1-5; D perhaps matches TRBD1 (6 bases). The germline V gene has CDR1 MRHNA and CDR2 SNTAGT. The V end lost 6 bases, the J end lost 1 base, and 10 bases lay between the germline ends. The CDR3 is made up of 14 amino acids. The DNA of the CDR3 is TGTGCCAGCAGGGGACAACCAAGCAATCAGCCCCAGCATTTT. Its protein is CASRGQPSNQPQHF.

The chain links TRBV28 to TRBJ2-4; D may be TRBD1 (5 bases). In germline, CDR1 is MDHEN, CDR2 SYDVKM. The CDR3 has 15 residues. Trimming took off 8 bases at V and 6 bases at J, with 20 bases between the two ends. The CDR3 reads CASALVTGTRNIQYF. CDR3 bases: TGTGCCAGCGCCCTCGTAACAGGAACCCGAAACATTCAGTACTTC.

The chain combines TRBV2 with TRBJ2-5; 10 bases fit TRBD2. With 7 bases clipped from V and 4 bases from J, the junction kept 6 bases outside the gene matches. Germline-derived CDR1 and CDR2 are SNHLY and FYNNEI. This CDR3 spans 14 amino acids. Written as DNA, the CDR3 is TGTGCCAGCAAGCAGCGGGGGGGCACAGAGACCCAGTACTTC. Its protein product is CASKQRGGTETQYF.

The chain joins TRBV3-1 (or the pseudogene TRBV3-2) to TRBJ1-2; 7 bases agree with TRBD1. J was trimmed by 4 bases and V by 4 bases; bases with no gene match: 9. Germline assignment: CDR1 LGHDT and CDR2 YNNKEL (reference sequence). The CDR3 totals 15 residues. CDR3 nucleotide sequence: TGTGCCAGCAGCCTCCGGGACAGTAAGATCTATGGCTACACCTTC. Translation gives CASSLRDSKIYGYTF.

V and J are TRBV6-5 and TRBJ1-2; D remains ambiguous. Trimming removed 7 bases from V and 4 bases from J, with 10 bases in between. The CDR3 is made up of 12 amino acids. Per germline, CDR1 MNHEY and CDR2 SVGAGI. CDR3 loop: CASMRNPYGYTF. In DNA form, the CDR3 reads TGTGCCAGCATGAGGAACCCCTATGGCTACACCTTC.

The chain is built from TRBV20-1 and TRBJ2-7; D may be TRBD2 (5 bases). Trimming stripped 6 bases from V and 5 bases from J, with 8 bases between. Germline CDR1 is DFQATT and CDR2 is SNEGSKA (reference sequence). The CDR3 consists of 10 residues. CDR3 DNA sequence: TGCAGTGCCCAGCGGAACGAGCAGTACTTC. Its translation is CSAQRNEQYF.

The V and J genes are TRBV2 and TRBJ2-1; 8 bases map to TRBD1. V lost 5 bases, J lost 7 bases, and 4 bases stayed unmatched. This CDR3 is 13 amino acids long. Germline loops: CDR1 SNHLY, CDR2 FYNNEI. The CDR3 region has the DNA TGTGCCAGCAGTAATACAGGGGGGAATGAGCAGTTCTTC. Translating it yields CASSNTGGNEQFF.

The chain joins TRBV2 to TRBJ2-1, with D possibly being TRBD2 (5 bases). The ends were cut back, 8 bases at V and 4 bases at J, with 18 bases in the middle. Per the germline V gene, CDR1 is SNHLY and CDR2 is FYNNEI. The CDR3 loop spans 15 amino acids. As DNA, the CDR3 is TGTGCCAGCTCCCCTGGACTCCCGATTTACAATGAGCAGTTCTTC. As protein: CASSPGLPIYNEQFF.

This chain connects TRBV6-6 to TRBJ2-5; 7 positions match TRBD1. CDR1 and CDR2 (germline): MNHNY, SVGAGI (reference sequence). Trimming took 7 bases from V and 4 from J; bases not matched to a gene: 9. This CDR3 contains 14 residues. The CDR3 DNA follows: TGTGCCAGCATTGACCGACAGGGCGCAGAGACCCAGTACTTC. Translating it yields CASIDRQGAETQYF.

CDR3 nucleotide sequence: TGTGCCAGCAGCGCCGACAGGAGGAACACTGAAGCTTTCTTT. Its translation: CASSADRRNTEAFF. The rearrangement links TRBV4-2 to TRBJ1-1; D possibly corresponds to TRBD1 (6 bases). Germline V lookup: CDR1 LGHNA, CDR2 YNFKEQ. The CDR3 sequence is 14 residues long. Between the trimmed V and J ends, which lost 5 bases and 1 base, there was a span of 11 bases.

This sequence joins TRBV27 and TRBJ1-1, with D unclear. Germline CDR1 reads MNHEY; CDR2 reads SMNVEV (reference sequence). Trimming took 3 bases from V and 0 from J, leaving 11 bases between them. The CDR3 has 15 amino acids. The CDR3 is CASSFGGELNTEAFF. DNA of the CDR3: TGTGCCAGCAGTTTCGGCGGAGAGCTGAACACTGAAGCTTTCTTT.

The V gene is TRBV6-5, the J gene TRBJ1-5, with a possible D match to TRBD1 (5 bases). The CDR3 totals 15 residues. V lost 0 bases and J lost 1, with 7 bases in between. Looked up from germline, CDR1 is MNHEY and CDR2 is SVGAGI. CDR3 sequence: CASSYSKGSNQPQHF. The CDR3 DNA reads as TGTGCCAGCAGTTACTCAAAGGGGAGCAATCAGCCCCAGCATTTT.

CDR3 amino acids: CASSDSGTSLLEQYF. As DNA, the CDR3 is TGCGCCAGCAGTGATTCGGGGACTAGTCTTTTAGAGCAGTACTTC. This rearrangement joins TRBV10-2 to TRBJ2-7; 8 bases are shared with TRBD2. Germline CDR1 WSHSY, CDR2 SAAADI. The CDR3 totals 15 residues. The V gene end was trimmed by 3 bases and the J gene end by 7 bases; junction bases not matched to a gene: 11.

V usage is TRBV28 and J usage is TRBJ2-7; 7 bases align to TRBD1. V dropped 3 bases and J dropped 2; count of bases not matched to a gene: 4. The CDR3 has 14 amino acids. From germline, CDR1 is MDHEN and CDR2 SYDVKM. CDR3 region: CASSFFQGAYEQYF. The CDR3 region has the DNA TGTGCCAGCAGTTTTTTCCAGGGGGCCTACGAGCAGTACTTC.

DNA of the CDR3: TGCGCCAGCAGCCGAGACAGGGGAGATGGGGAGCTGTTTTTT. Amino acids: CASSRDRGDGELFF. The V call is TRBV4-1, the J call TRBJ2-2, with 8 bases fitting TRBD1. Germline V gene lookup returns CDR1 MGHRA and CDR2 YSYEKL. J lost 8 bases, V lost 4 bases, and 6 bases had no gene match. CDR3 length: 14 residues.

The rearrangement joins TRBV30 to TRBJ2-7; 8 bases are shared with TRBD2. This CDR3 has 17 residues. Unmatched junction bases numbered 11, after V lost 0 bases and J lost 1 base. Germline V gene sequence: CDR1 GTSNPN, CDR2 SVGIG (reference sequence). For the CDR3, the DNA is TGTGCCTGGAGTGTACGGCCTAGCGGGCCTCGATCCTACGAGCAGTACTTC. Protein sequence: CAWSVRPSGPRSYEQYF.

The chain employs TRBV6-5 and TRBJ1-4, with 8 bases matching TRBD1. The CDR3 is 14 amino acids. Germline V gene lookup returns CDR1 MNHEY and CDR2 SVGAGI. J lost 7 bases, V lost 4 bases, and 5 bases had no gene match. CDR3 in amino acids: CASSSGGLAEKLFF. Written as DNA, the CDR3 is TGTGCCAGCAGTTCAGGGGGCTTGGCTGAAAAACTGTTTTTT.